This T cell receptor (beta chain) was obtained from a study of T cells expressing NK-cell markers. Study-wide context: Most of the eight sequenced donors were HCMV-seropositive; one was seronegative.

Germline V gene data show CDR1 as SGHRS and CDR2 as YFSETQ. This CDR3 is built from 16 residues. In the case of this clonotype: What it binds is not known.

Production of TCR beta cDNA relied on 5'RACE template switching with UMIs. TCRdb re-called the 5' RACE reads and catalogs CDR3 proteins one per entry, DNA excluded. The listing contains roughly 450,000 distinct CDR3 sequences. Study outcomes and limitations: The study found these clonotypes also leading the CD3+CD56-NKG2C+ fraction in four donors. Evidence did not settle whether expanded NKG2C+ T cell clones targeted HCMV.

The TCR was taken from a woman aged 45-60 years in good health. The sequenced material came from blood T cells: a sorted CD56 or NKG2C T cell subset, CD4+ or CD8+ T cells, or bulk PBMC T cells (not recorded which). This rearrangement joins TRBV5-1 to TRBJ1-2; TCRdb reports TRBD1, a call that lacks DNA to check it against. The chain's CDR3 is CASSLVLGGEGYGYTF. The entire variable domain, with the rest obtained from reference TRBV5-1 and TRBJ1-2, is as follows: KAGVTQTPRYLIKTRGQQVTLSCSPISGHRSVSWYQQTPGQGLQFLFEYFSETQRNKGNFPGRFSGRQFSNSRSEMNVSTLELGDSALYLCASSLVLGGEGYGYTFGSGTRLTVV.